These 13 T cell receptor beta chains came from one sample sequenced in a study of blood T cell repertoires in COVID-19. Assay: immunoSEQ multiplex PCR; the TCRdb copy retains only in-frame clones and omits some. The sample shows roughly 100,000 clones, about 86% of them seen only once. Sequencing was done on a sample of peripheral blood. These TCRs come from a woman of 80 years or more with active or convalescent COVID-19.

The rearrangement links TRBV14 to TRBJ1-2; D perhaps matches TRBD1 (6 bases). This CDR3 has 16 amino acids. V shed 1 base and J shed 4 bases, with 16 bases lying between them. Germline CDR1 SGHDN, CDR2 FVKESK. This chain's CDR3 is CASSQVVGTGLYGYTF. CDR3 DNA: TGTGCCAGCAGCCAAGTAGTAGGAACAGGGCTCTATGGCTACACCTTC.

This clone was seen a handful of times. The chain employs TRBV20-1 and TRBJ1-3; D is possibly TRBD1 (6 bases). The V gene's germline CDR1 is DFQATT and CDR2 SNEGSKA (reference sequence). Trimming removed 3 bases at V and 0 bases at J, with 18 bases between. This CDR3 comprises 17 residues. CDR3 nucleotides: TGCAGTGCTAGTGATTCGGCCAGGGGAGACTCTGGAAACACCATATATTTT. It is translated as CSASDSARGDSGNTIYF.

This clone was seen only once. The rearrangement links TRBV7-9 to TRBJ1-4; D is uncertain. Germline V gene sequence: CDR1 SEHNR, CDR2 FQNEAQ (reference sequence). Trimming cost V 5 bases and J 8 bases, with 15 bases left between them. The CDR3 covers 14 residues. CDR3 amino acids: CASSHPGLFEKLFF. CDR3 DNA sequence: TGTGCCAGCAGCCACCCCGGACTATTCGAAAAACTGTTTTTT.

This chain connects TRBV19 to TRBJ2-7; 9 bases match TRBD1. Germline V gene lookup returns CDR1 LNHDA and CDR2 SQIVND (reference sequence). This CDR3 comprises 15 residues. Germline trimming cut 8 bases from V and 4 bases from J; bases unmatched to any gene: 12. CDR3: CASAPLGTGTYEQYF. In DNA, the CDR3 is TGTGCCAGTGCCCCCCTCGGGACAGGGACGTACGAGCAGTACTTC.

The J gene is TRBJ1-2, the V gene TRBV9; no reliable D call. The V end lost 3 bases, the J end lost 3 bases, and 15 bases lay between the germline ends. The CDR3 loop spans 15 amino acids. Germline loops: CDR1 SGDLS, CDR2 YYNGEE. The CDR3 DNA reads TGTGCCAGCAGCGGGAGTGGAGGGTGGGACTATGGCTACACCTTC. This sequence encodes CASSGSGGWDYGYTF.

The chain employs TRBV24-1 and TRBJ1-3; D is unclear. V lost 5 bases, J lost 3 bases, and 7 bases lay in between. CDR1 is KGHDR and CDR2 is SFDVKD in the germline V gene. The CDR3 loop spans 13 amino acids. DNA of the CDR3: TGTGCCACCAGTGGGGGAGGTGGAAACACCATATATTTT. Its protein product is CATSGGGGNTIYF.

This clone occurred once. The chain combines TRBV6-5 with TRBJ2-1, with unresolved D. Germline V gene sequence: CDR1 MNHEY, CDR2 SVGAGI. The CDR3 has 14 residues. Deletions cut 4 bases from V and 4 bases from J, with 11 bases between. The CDR3 DNA is TGTGCCAGCAGTTTACAGCCCATATACAATGAGCAGTTCTTC. Amino acid sequence: CASSLQPIYNEQFF.

The gene calls are TRBV19 and TRBJ1-2; TRBD1 agrees at 10 bases. The junction had 7 bases not matched to a gene; V was cut back by 1 base and J by 8 bases. The CDR3 extends over 15 amino acids. Germline lookup yields CDR1 LNHDA and CDR2 SQIVND (reference sequence). CDR3 region: CASSIARDRGRGYTF. The CDR3 DNA is TGTGCCAGTAGTATAGCCCGGGACAGGGGAAGAGGCTACACCTTC.

V is TRBV29-1 and J is TRBJ2-2, with 9 bases aligning to TRBD2. J gave up 7 bases and V 4 bases, and 7 bases lay outside the gene matches. CDR3 length equals 14 residues. Germline V lookup: CDR1 SQVTM, CDR2 ANQGSEA. As DNA, the CDR3 is TGCAGCGTTGCTCTAGCGGGGATAGGCGGGGAGCTGTTTTTT. It is translated as CSVALAGIGGELFF.

The rearrangement joins TRBV5-1 to TRBJ2-7; 9 bases agree with TRBD2. This CDR3 has 14 residues. Unmatched junction bases numbered 4, after V lost 4 bases and J lost 2 bases. Germline V gene sequence: CDR1 SGHRS, CDR2 YFSETQ. Written as DNA, the CDR3 is TGCGCCAGCAGCCAGACTAGCGGAACCTACGAGCAGTACTTC. Translating gives CASSQTSGTYEQYF.

The rearrangement uses TRBV6-1 and TRBJ2-4; D call uncertain. The germline CDR1 and CDR2 sequences are MNHNS and SASEGT. V shed 1 base and J shed 1 base, with 17 bases lying between them. The CDR3 is 18 residues long. The CDR3 nucleotides are TGTGCCAGCAGTGAAGTGCTTTTATTTCAGTACGCCAAAAACATTCAGTACTTC. Translation gives CASSEVLLFQYAKNIQYF.

The rearrangement uses TRBV5-4 and TRBJ1-1; 8 nucleotides line up with TRBD1. The CDR3 extends over 15 amino acids. With 4 bases clipped from V and 2 bases from J, the junction kept 7 bases outside the gene matches. Germline assignment: CDR1 SGHNT and CDR2 YYREEE (reference sequence). The CDR3 region has the DNA TGTGCCAGCAGCCCCCAGACAGGGGTTAACACTGAAGCTTTCTTT. It is translated as CASSPQTGVNTEAFF.

The rearrangement links TRBV5-4 to TRBJ1-1; tentatively, D is TRBD1 (5 bases). The germline CDR1 and CDR2 sequences are SGHNT and YYREEE (reference sequence). The CDR3 spans 17 residues. Trimming took off 0 bases at V and 4 bases at J, with 19 bases between the two ends. The CDR3 DNA sequence: TGTGCCAGCAGCTTGGCCGGCAGGGCGCGTTTGGGCACTGAAGCTTTCTTT. It codes for CASSLAGRARLGTEAFF.